This TCR beta chain came from a study of human T cells and chemical hapten exposure. This clonotype was seen repeatedly, ten times or more. Unique molecular identifiers were attached to individual cDNA molecules within the library. Via MiXCR, TCRdb re-called the RACE reads, giving one row per CDR3 protein. This table has just over 80,000 distinct CDR3 sequences, 9.5% to 12% appearing once. V lost 4 bases and J lost 0, with 9 bases in between. CDR1 is KGHSH, CDR2 LQKENI, per germline. This CDR3 spans 14 amino acids. The time point was: patch test 1, 2 weeks after DPC sensitization. Treatment of the sample: therapeutic diphenylcyclopropenone sensitization with weekly scalp DPC.

The sequence derives from a woman aged 45 to 65 with alopecia areata. Some clones in this sample may be carry-over from other donors' samples. The sample in question was whole blood, obtained in connection with sensitization to the hapten diphenylcyclopropenone (DPC). This chain joins TRBV18 and TRBJ1-2; no clear D. The CDR3 DNA follows: TGTGCCAGCTCACACTCAGAAACTAACTATGGCTACACCTTC. It encodes CASSHSETNYGYTF.